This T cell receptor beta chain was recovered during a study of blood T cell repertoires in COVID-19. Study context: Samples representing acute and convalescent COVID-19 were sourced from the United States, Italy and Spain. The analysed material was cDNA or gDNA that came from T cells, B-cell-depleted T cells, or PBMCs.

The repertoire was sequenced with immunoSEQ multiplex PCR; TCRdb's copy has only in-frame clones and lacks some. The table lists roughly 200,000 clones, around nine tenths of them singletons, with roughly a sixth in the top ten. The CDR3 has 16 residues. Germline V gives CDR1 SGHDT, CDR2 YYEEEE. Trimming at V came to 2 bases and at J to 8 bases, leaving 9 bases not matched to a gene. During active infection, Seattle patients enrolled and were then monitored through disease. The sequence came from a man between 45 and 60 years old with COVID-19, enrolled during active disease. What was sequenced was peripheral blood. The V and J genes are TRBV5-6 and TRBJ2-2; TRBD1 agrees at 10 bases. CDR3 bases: TGTGCCAGCAGCTTCGGGGACAGGGGCGCAAGTGGGGAGCTGTTTTTT. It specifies CASSFGDRGASGELFF. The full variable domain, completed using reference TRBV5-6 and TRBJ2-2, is DAGVTQSPTHLIKTRGQQVTLRCSPKSGHDTVSWYQQALGQGPQFIFQYYEEEERQRGNFPDRFSGHQFPNYSSELNVNALLLGDSALYLCASSFGDRGASGELFFGEGSRLTVL.